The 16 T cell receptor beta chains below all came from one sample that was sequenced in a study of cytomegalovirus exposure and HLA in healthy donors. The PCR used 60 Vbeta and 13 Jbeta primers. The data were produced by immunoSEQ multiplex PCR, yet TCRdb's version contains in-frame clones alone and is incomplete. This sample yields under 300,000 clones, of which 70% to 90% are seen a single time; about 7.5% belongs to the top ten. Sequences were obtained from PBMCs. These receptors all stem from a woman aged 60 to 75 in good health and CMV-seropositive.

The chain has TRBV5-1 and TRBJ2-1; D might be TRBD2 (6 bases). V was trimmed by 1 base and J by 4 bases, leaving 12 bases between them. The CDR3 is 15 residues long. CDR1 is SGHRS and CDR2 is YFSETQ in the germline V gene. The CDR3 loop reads CASSLSAGSYNEQFF. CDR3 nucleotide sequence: TGCGCCAGCAGCTTGTCCGCGGGGTCGTACAATGAGCAGTTCTTC.

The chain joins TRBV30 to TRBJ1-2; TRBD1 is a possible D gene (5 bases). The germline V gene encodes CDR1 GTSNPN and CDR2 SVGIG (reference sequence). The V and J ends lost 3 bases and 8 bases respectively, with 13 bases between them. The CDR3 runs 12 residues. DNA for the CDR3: TGTGCCTGGAGGGGGACTTCTGGAGGCTACACCTTC. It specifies CAWRGTSGGYTF. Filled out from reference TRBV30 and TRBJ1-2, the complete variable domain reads SQTIHQWPATLVQPVGSPLSLECTVEGTSNPNLYWYRQAAGRGLQLLFYSVGIGQISSEVPQNLSASRPQDRQFILSSKKLLLSDSGFYLCAWRGTSGGYTFGSGTRLTVV.

CDR3 sequence: CASSQGRSGWGGGQETQYF. CDR3 nucleotide sequence: TGCGCCAGCAGCCAGGGCCGAAGCGGTTGGGGCGGGGGGCAAGAGACCCAGTACTTC. V gene TRBV4-1 combines with J gene TRBJ2-5, with 8 bases lining up with TRBD2. V trimming: 3 bases; J trimming: 2 bases; junction bases outside the gene matches: 17. This CDR3 region has 19 residues. Germline CDR1 and CDR2: MGHRA and YSYEKL.

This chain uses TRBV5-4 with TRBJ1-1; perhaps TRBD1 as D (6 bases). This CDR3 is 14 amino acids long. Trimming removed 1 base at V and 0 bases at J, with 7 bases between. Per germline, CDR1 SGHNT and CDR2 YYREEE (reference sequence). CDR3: CASSLRDMNTEAFF. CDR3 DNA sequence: TGTGCCAGCAGCTTGAGGGACATGAACACTGAAGCTTTCTTT.

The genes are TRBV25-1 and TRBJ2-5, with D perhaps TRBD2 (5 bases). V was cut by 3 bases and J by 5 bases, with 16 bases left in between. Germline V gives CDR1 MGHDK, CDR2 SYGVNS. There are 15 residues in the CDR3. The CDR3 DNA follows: TGTGCCAGCAGTGACGGAGGTGGTAGTGGGGAGACCCAGTACTTC. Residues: CASSDGGGSGETQYF. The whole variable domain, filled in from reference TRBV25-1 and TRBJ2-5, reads EADIYQTPRYLVIGTGKKITLECSQTMGHDKMYWYQQDPGMELHLIHYSYGVNSTEKGDLSSESTVSRIRTEHFPLTLESARPSHTSQYLCASSDGGGSGETQYFGPGTRLLVL.

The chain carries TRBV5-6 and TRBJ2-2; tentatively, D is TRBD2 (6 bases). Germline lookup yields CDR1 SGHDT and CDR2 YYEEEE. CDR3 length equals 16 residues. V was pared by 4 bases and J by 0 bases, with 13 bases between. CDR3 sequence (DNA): TGTGCCAGCAGCCCTCCCGGGACTCCGAACACCGGGGAGCTGTTTTTT. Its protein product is CASSPPGTPNTGELFF.

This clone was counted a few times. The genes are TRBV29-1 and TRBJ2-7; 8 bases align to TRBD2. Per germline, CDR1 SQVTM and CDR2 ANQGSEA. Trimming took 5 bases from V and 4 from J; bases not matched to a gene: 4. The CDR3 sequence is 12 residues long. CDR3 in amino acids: CSVLSSGYEQYF. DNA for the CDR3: TGCAGCGTTTTGTCTAGCGGGTACGAGCAGTACTTC.

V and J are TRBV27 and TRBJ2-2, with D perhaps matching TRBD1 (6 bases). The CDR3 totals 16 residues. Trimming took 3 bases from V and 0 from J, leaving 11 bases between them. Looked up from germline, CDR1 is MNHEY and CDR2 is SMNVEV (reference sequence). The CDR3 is CASSFSGTTNTGELFF. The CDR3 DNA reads TGTGCCAGCAGTTTTTCCGGGACAACGAACACCGGGGAGCTGTTTTTT.

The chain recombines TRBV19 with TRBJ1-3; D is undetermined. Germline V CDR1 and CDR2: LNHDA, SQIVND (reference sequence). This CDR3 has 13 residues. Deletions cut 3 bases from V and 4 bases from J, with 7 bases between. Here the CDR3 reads CASSMVRGNTIYF. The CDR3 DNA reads TGTGCCAGTAGTATGGTCCGGGGAAACACCATATATTTT.

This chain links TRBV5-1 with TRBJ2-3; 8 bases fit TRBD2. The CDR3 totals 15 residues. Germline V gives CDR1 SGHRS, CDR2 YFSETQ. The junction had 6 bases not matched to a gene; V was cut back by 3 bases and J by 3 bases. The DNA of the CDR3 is TGCGCCAGCAGCTCTACGGGGGGGCCGACAGATACGCAGTATTTT. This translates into CASSSTGGPTDTQYF.

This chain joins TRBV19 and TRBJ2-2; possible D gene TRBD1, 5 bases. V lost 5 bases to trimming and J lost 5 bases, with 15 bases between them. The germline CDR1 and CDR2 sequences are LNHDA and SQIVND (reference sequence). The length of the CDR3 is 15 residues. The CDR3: CASSPTALRTGELFF. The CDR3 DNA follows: TGTGCCAGTAGTCCGACAGCTCTAAGGACCGGGGAGCTGTTTTTT.

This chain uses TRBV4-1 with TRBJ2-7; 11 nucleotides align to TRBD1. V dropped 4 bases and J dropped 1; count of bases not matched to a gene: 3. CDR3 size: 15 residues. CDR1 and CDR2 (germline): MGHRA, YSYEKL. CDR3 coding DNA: TGCGCCAGCAGCCCGTGGGACAGGGGGTCCTACGAGCAGTACTTC. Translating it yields CASSPWDRGSYEQYF.

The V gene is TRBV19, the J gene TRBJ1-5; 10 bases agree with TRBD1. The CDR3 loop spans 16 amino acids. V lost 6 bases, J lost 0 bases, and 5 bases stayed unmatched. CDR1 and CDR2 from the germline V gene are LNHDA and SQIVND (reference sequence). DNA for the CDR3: TGTGCCAGTAGAAGGGACAGGGGCCTTAGCAATCAGCCCCAGCATTTT. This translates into CASRRDRGLSNQPQHF.

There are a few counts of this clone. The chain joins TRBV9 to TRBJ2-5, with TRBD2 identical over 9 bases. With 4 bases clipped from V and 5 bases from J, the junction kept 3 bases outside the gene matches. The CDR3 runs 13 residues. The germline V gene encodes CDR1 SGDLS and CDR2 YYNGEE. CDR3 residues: CASSLSGSETQYF. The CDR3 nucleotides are TGTGCCAGCAGCCTTAGCGGGAGTGAGACCCAGTACTTC.

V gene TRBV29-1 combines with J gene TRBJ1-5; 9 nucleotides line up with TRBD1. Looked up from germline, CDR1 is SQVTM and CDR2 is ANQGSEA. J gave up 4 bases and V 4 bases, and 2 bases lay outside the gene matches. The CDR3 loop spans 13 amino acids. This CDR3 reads CSVATGGNQPQHF. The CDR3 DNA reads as TGCAGCGTTGCGACAGGGGGTAATCAGCCCCAGCATTTT.

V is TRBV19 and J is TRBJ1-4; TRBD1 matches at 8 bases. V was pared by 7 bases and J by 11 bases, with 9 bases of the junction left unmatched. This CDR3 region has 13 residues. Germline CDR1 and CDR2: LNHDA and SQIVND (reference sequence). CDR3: CASNKDRAGKLFF. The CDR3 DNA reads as TGTGCCAGTAACAAGGACAGGGCCGGCAAACTGTTTTTT. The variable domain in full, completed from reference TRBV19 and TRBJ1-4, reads DGGITQSPKYLFRKEGQNVTLSCEQNLNHDAMYWYRQDPGQGLRLIYYSQIVNDFQKGDIAEGYSVSREKKESFPLTVTSAQKNPTAFYLCASNKDRAGKLFFGSGTQLSVL.